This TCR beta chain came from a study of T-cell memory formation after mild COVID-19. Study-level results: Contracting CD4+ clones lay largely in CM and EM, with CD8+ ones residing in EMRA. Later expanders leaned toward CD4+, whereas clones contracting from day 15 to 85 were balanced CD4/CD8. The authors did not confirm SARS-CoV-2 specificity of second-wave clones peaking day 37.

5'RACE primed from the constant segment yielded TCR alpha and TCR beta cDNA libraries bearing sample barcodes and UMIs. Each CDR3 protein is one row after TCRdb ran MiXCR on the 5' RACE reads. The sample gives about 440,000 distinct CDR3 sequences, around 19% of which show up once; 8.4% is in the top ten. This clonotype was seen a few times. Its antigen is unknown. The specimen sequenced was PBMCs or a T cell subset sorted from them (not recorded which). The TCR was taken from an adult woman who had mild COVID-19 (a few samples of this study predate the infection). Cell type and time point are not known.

The CDR3 bases are TGTGCCAGCAGCTTTTCTAGTGCGGCAGTTGGTGAGCAGTTCTTC. It codes for CASSFSSAAVGEQFF. The J gene is TRBJ2-1, the V gene TRBV7-9; no firm D call. CDR3 size: 15 residues. V was trimmed by 3 bases and J by 9 bases, leaving 18 bases between them. Germline loops: CDR1 SEHNR, CDR2 FQNEAQ (reference sequence).